This T cell receptor (beta chain) comes out of a study of blood T cell repertoires in COVID-19. Study details: Samples representing acute and convalescent COVID-19 were sourced from the United States, Italy and Spain. PBMCs, B-cell-depleted T cells, or T cells were the source of the cDNA or gDNA that made up the material.

In the original processing: From reference gene primer amplification, estimates of nucleated cell counts were derived. The table came from immunoSEQ multiplex PCR; TCRdb's copy has only in-frame clones and leaves some out. Clone size and V and J calls were adopted from that table, with D and trimming inferred from the DNA. This table holds approximately 120,000 clones, 75% to 90% found once. There are 15 residues in the CDR3. The germline V gene has CDR1 MDHEN and CDR2 SYDVKM. Trimming left V 2 bases short and J 0 bases short, with 9 bases between. The chain joins TRBV28 to TRBJ2-3, with D hard to call. Sequencing input: peripheral blood. This clonotype was sampled from a woman aged 50 to 60 with acute or convalescent COVID-19. The CDR3 DNA reads as TGTGCCAGCAGTTTAGCAGGCGCTAGCACAGATACGCAGTATTTT. Its protein product is CASSLAGASTDTQYF. Using reference TRBV28 and TRBJ2-3 for the parts outside the CDR3, the full variable domain is DVKVTQSSRYLVKRTGEKVFLECVQDMDHENMFWYRQDPGLGLRLIYFSYDVKMKEKGDIPEGYSVSREKKERFSLILESASTNQTSMYLCASSLAGASTDTQYFGPGTRLTVL.